The rows below give T cell receptor beta chains drawn from one sample of a study of OX40 agonist ivuxolimab in advanced cancers. Profiling relied on immunoSEQ multiplex PCR, and the TCRdb table lists in-frame clones only, not all of them. Counted here are about 45,000 clones, 80% occurring once; the ten biggest clones make up 5.1%. Here the sequenced sample was CD4+ or CD8+ T cells sorted from blood, taken in a trial of the OX40 agonist ivuxolimab. The receptors derive from an adult with an advanced solid tumor such as melanoma, head and neck, liver or kidney cancer. Both conserved end residues are part of each CDR3. A D gene is named only where the DNA matches it firmly. Not all rows give a size; the values are once, few, many and, for expanded clones, a class.

clone_size,v_call,d_call,j_call,cdr3_nt,cdr3_aa
-,TRBV2,TRBD1,TRBJ2-5,TGTGCCAGCAGTGGAGACAGGGACCGGGAGACCCAGTACTTC,CASSGDRDRETQYF
-,TRBV7-3,-,TRBJ1-4,TGTGCCAGCAGCTTATCGATTGATGGGCCCCGTCGCGAAAAACTGTTTTTT,CASSLSIDGPRREKLFF
-,TRBV30,TRBD1,TRBJ1-5,TGTGCCTGGAGTTTGGGACAGGGGCGAGATCAGCCCCAGCATTTT,CAWSLGQGRDQPQHF
-,TRBV18,-,TRBJ2-5,TGTGCCAGCTCAGACATCAGGGGAGAGACCCAGTACTTC,CASSDIRGETQYF
-,TRBV28,TRBD1,TRBJ1-1,TGTGCCAGCAGTTTCGGGGACAGGGAGACTGAAGCTTTCTTT,CASSFGDRETEAFF
-,TRBV7-9,-,TRBJ2-1,TGTGCCAGCAGCTTGATGACAACCCTAGGGGGGCATGAGCAGTTCTTC,CASSLMTTLGGHEQFF
-,TRBV5-1,TRBD1,TRBJ1-6,TGCGCCAGCAGCTTGACAGGGGAAAATTCACCCCTCCACTTT,CASSLTGENSPLHF
-,TRBV14,-,TRBJ2-5,TGTGCCAGCAGCATCAATTGGGGGGAGACCCAGTACTTC,CASSINWGETQYF
-,TRBV19,-,TRBJ2-7,TGTGCCAGTAGTCCACAAAGGACCGTGTTTTCCTACGAGCAGTACTTC,CASSPQRTVFSYEQYF
-,TRBV6-5,TRBD1,TRBJ1-2,TGTGCCAGCAGTTTAGGGGACAGGTCCATCTACACCTTC,CASSLGDRSIYTF
few,TRBV6-5,-,TRBJ1-2,TGTGCCAGCAGTTACGGCAGGGGTGTTGGCTACACCTTC,CASSYGRGVGYTF
-,TRBV7-8,-,TRBJ2-1,TGTGCCAGCCGGGAGGACAGGGCCTACAATGAGCAGTTCTTC,CASREDRAYNEQFF
few,TRBV27,-,TRBJ1-2,TGTGCCAGCCGCGGGCAGCCCTATGGCTACACCTTC,CASRGQPYGYTF
-,TRBV28,-,TRBJ2-5,TGTGCCAGCAGTTTATCCTTAGAGGGTGCGGCCCAAGAGACCCAGTACTTC,CASSLSLEGAAQETQYF
few,TRBV4-1,-,TRBJ2-5,TGCGCCAGCAGCCTCGGTCACCAAGAGACCCAGTACTTC,CASSLGHQETQYF
-,TRBV5-6,TRBD1,TRBJ1-2,TGTGCCAGCAGCCCCGGACAGGTCTATGGCTACACCTTC,CASSPGQVYGYTF
-,TRBV7-6,-,TRBJ2-2,TGTGCCAGCAGCATTTCCCCCGGGACCGCTAACACCGGGGAGCTGTTTTTT,CASSISPGTANTGELFF
-,TRBV2,-,TRBJ1-2,TGTGCCAGCAGCACACAGGGTGGCTATGGCTACACCTTC,CASSTQGGYGYTF
-,TRBV10-3,TRBD1,TRBJ1-1,TGTGCCATGCGCAGGGGGCCGAACACTGAAGCTTTCTTT,CAMRRGPNTEAFF
-,TRBV10-2,TRBD2,TRBJ2-7,TGCGCCAGCCAGCGGGGGAAGGGGTACGAGCAGTACTTC,CASQRGKGYEQYF
-,TRBV7-6,-,TRBJ1-1,TGTGCCAGCAGCTTGGAAGGGGGGCGGGGTGAAGCTTTCTTT,CASSLEGGRGEAFF
few,TRBV30,-,TRBJ1-1,TGTGCCTGGAGAGGGTTTGTGAACACTGAAGCTTTCTTT,CAWRGFVNTEAFF
-,TRBV19,-,TRBJ1-6,TGTGCCAGTAGTACGGACAGCGTGGTGTCACCCCTCCACTTT,CASSTDSVVSPLHF
-,TRBV6-6,-,TRBJ1-6,TGTGCCAGCAGAGACCAACAGGGCCGTGGTTCACCCCTCCACTTT,CASRDQQGRGSPLHF
-,TRBV19,-,TRBJ2-2,TGTGCCAGTAGTACATCCTCGACAGGTACCGGGGAGCTGTTTTTT,CASSTSSTGTGELFF
-,TRBV21-1,-,TRBJ2-7,TGTGCCAGCAGCAAAGCAGGACAACCAGGGGGATCCTACGAGCAGTACTTC,CASSKAGQPGGSYEQYF
-,TRBV18,-,TRBJ1-3,TGTGCCAGCTCACCGTCGGGGGAAGGAAACACCATATATTTT,CASSPSGEGNTIYF
few,TRBV4-3,-,TRBJ1-3,TGCGCCAGCAGCCAAGGGTCCGGAGGGGCAGGAAACACCATATATTTT,CASSQGSGGAGNTIYF